This T cell receptor beta chain was sequenced in a study of identical twins. The CDR3 has 16 amino acids. After removal of 6 bases from V and 7 bases from J, the junction contained 12 bases not matched to a gene. CDR1 and CDR2 (germline): MNHNS, SASEGT. This clonotype has a single count. From the 5' RACE reads, TCRdb called clonotypes with MiXCR, one entry per CDR3 protein. The sample lists 400,000 to 600,000 distinct CDR3 sequences, about 20% occurring once. The same data also went into a second study, on yellow fever vaccine responses in identical twins.

The receptor comes from a woman under 30 in good health. Input material: CD4+ T cells sorted from blood. The V call is TRBV6-1, the J call TRBJ1-6, with 7 positions matching TRBD1. This CDR3 is CASSLGTASQNSPLHF. Here the CDR3 DNA reads TGTGCCAGCAGCCTCGGGACAGCTAGTCAGAATTCACCCCTCCACTTT.